One sample yielded the 8 T cell receptor beta chains listed below, sequenced in a study of metastatic and nonmetastatic thyroid tumors. Until they underwent thyroid surgery, no patient had received any treatment. Using MiXCR, TCRdb reanalyzed the PCR reads. The repertoire consists of tens of thousands of clones, with about a sixth occurring once and the leading ten covering around 3%. Sequenced input: blood. The receptors derive from a female donor with papillary thyroid cancer or a benign thyroid nodule (not recorded which). Some clones in this sample may be carry-over from other donors' samples.

The V gene is TRBV20-1, the J gene TRBJ2-7; TRBD2 agrees at 11 bases. CDR1 is DFQATT, CDR2 SNEGSKA, per germline (reference sequence). The CDR3 is made up of 15 amino acids. V lost 3 bases to trimming and J lost 2 bases; unmatched junction nucleotides: 6. CDR3 coding DNA: TGCAGTGCTAGCGTTCGGGGACTAGCGGCCTACGAGCAGTACTTC. This translates into CSASVRGLAAYEQYF.

This clone was detected many times. The junction differs from germline at one of its ends, possibly a read error. J is TRBJ1-2 and V is TRBV7-7; D gene unclear. CDR3 size: 16 residues. CDR1 SSHAT and CDR2 FNYEAQ come from the germline V gene (reference sequence). CDR3: CASSLESPTDNYGYTF. CDR3 DNA sequence: TGTGCTAGCAGCTTAGAGTCGCCCACAGATAACTATGGCTACACCTTC.

This chain links TRBV6-4 with TRBJ2-2, with 10 bases aligning to TRBD2. V shed 5 bases and J 11 bases; nucleotides not matched to a gene: 11. There are 15 residues in the CDR3. Germline V gene data show CDR1 as MRHNA and CDR2 as SNTAGT. CDR3 in amino acids: CASSRTSGNTVELFF. The CDR3 nucleotides are TGTGCCAGCAGTAGGACTAGCGGAAACACCGTTGAGCTGTTTTTT.

This clone has ten or more counts. The chain is built from TRBV6-1 and TRBJ2-5; 10 bases align to TRBD1. Germline lookup yields CDR1 MNHNS and CDR2 SASEGT. The CDR3 covers 13 residues. After removal of 8 bases from V and 5 bases from J, the junction contained 5 bases not matched to a gene. CDR3: CASARGQGETQYF. CDR3 sequence (DNA): TGTGCCAGCGCTAGGGGACAGGGGGAGACCCAGTACTTC.

The genes are TRBV20-1 and TRBJ2-7; TRBD2 matches 8 bases. V shed 5 bases, J shed 2 bases, and the junction held 5 bases outside the gene matches. The CDR3 is 13 amino acids. Germline CDR1 DFQATT, CDR2 SNEGSKA (reference sequence). The CDR3 DNA reads as TGCAGTGCTCCTCCGACTAGCGCCTACGAGCAGTACTTC. Amino acids: CSAPPTSAYEQYF.

This clone was seen at least ten times. The chain joins TRBV28 to TRBJ2-3; possibly TRBD2 for D (5 bases). The CDR3 has 16 amino acids. Trimming left V 7 bases short and J 2 bases short, with 19 bases between. The germline V gene encodes CDR1 MDHEN and CDR2 SYDVKM. The CDR3 loop reads CASIQRAWRFTDTQYF. The CDR3 DNA reads as TGTGCCAGCATCCAGAGGGCCTGGAGGTTCACAGATACGCAGTATTTT.

This clone was observed a few times. The J gene is TRBJ2-7, the V gene TRBV12-3 or TRBV12-4, with D perhaps matching TRBD1 or TRBD2 (7 bases each). The CDR3 loop spans 14 amino acids. The germline V and J ends were trimmed by 8 bases and 6 bases, with 20 bases remaining between them. The CDR3 nucleotides read TGTGCCAGCTCACCCGGGGGAGGGGGCGGCGAGCAGTACTTC. It codes for CASSPGGGGGEQYF.

The rearrangement uses TRBV28 and TRBJ1-5, with 9 bases matching TRBD1. Germline CDR1 and CDR2: MDHEN and SYDVKM. J gave up 0 bases and V 5 bases, and 5 bases lay outside the gene matches. The CDR3 extends over 16 amino acids. The CDR3 nucleotides are TGTGCCAGCAGTGGGACAGGGCTCTATAGCAATCAGCCCCAGCATTTT. It yields the protein CASSGTGLYSNQPQHF.